This note documents a single T cell receptor beta chain sequence. This clonotype showed up many times. Which antigen it targets is not known. No base-level quality is on record; no much larger clone is a single base apart. This record belongs to a study of T cells after yellow fever vaccination (dated by TCRdb to the late 2010s). With regard to the full study: The SMART-Seq v4 Ultra Low Input RNA kit was used to prepare libraries from fractions with low cell numbers. Two healthy male donors made up the cohort, one aged 18 to 29 years and the other aged 30 to 40 years. Blood was collected at multiple timepoints before and after primary and secondary immunization, and bulk PBMC replicates and cell subsets were isolated. Bulk TCR alpha and beta repertoires were sequenced longitudinally to track T-cell clones before and after primary and booster YFV17D yellow fever vaccination.

TCR cDNA was synthesized by 5'RACE template switching, through which a universal primer site and unique molecular identifiers were introduced. Priming of cDNA synthesis was performed from both the TCR alpha and TCR beta constant segments. Library amplification used two PCR steps, and the second PCR step added sample barcodes and sequencing adapters. Libraries were sequenced on Illumina HiSeq 2500 (2x100 bp) or NovaSeq (2x150 bp). Processing in the source paper ran as follows. Reads were demultiplexed and collapsed into UMI consensus sequences with MIGEC, and V(D)J alignment was performed with MiXCR. Clonotypes responding to the vaccine were identified with edgeR on replicate PBMC samples, with the criteria of FDR below 0.01 and a log2 fold change above 5 up to day 15. Each bulk clonotype received a CD4 or CD8 identity based on whether the sequenced CD4 or CD8 repertoire contained that clonotype at higher abundance. TCRdb itself trimmed the public reads at Q25 with fastp, ran MiXCR and retained productive beta chains. Every distinct CDR3 protein forms one entry, paired with its most common genes and DNA. The V and J calls were determined by TCRdb, not by the authors. In this sample the table shows approximately 510,000 distinct CDR3 sequences, 21% of which occur a single time. Jointly, the top ten make up 15% to 20% of the sample.

Study-wide conclusions, independent of this receptor: Most clones expanded after primary vaccination (around 96% of CD4 and roughly 91% of CD8) were re-detected after the booster, suggesting that broad memory maintenance occurred. Computational filtering was needed because FACS-sorted repertoires could contain abundant contaminating clonotypes from the bulk population. The study included only two donors, which limits how far the findings can be generalized. A small fraction of clonotypes appeared in both the CD4 and CD8 compartments, likely as a result of convergent recombination. The secondary T-cell response was found to be weaker but faster than the primary response, with a peak reached on day 5 rather than on day 15.

In the paper's terms, the treatment or condition label means: live attenuated yellow fever vaccine strain. At every blood-draw timepoint, two biological replicates of bulk PBMCs were collected. PBMCs were isolated from peripheral blood using a standard Ficoll-Paque protocol. TriZol was used to extract RNA from bulk PBMCs, CD4 and CD8 fractions, and dextramer-positive and dextramer-negative fractions. According to the germline V gene, CDR1 reads SGDLS and CDR2 reads YYNGEE. The CDR3 has 18 amino acids, counting the end cysteine and phenylalanine. The kept DNA is CDR3 alone, 54 bases in frame from the first base. Between the V and J ends, shortened by 3 bases and 4 bases respectively, the junction contains 23 bases.

This receptor chain uses TRBV9 and TRBJ2-1; perhaps TRBD1 is the D gene, with 5 bases matching. The source is a man between 18 and 35 years old who received the YFV17D yellow fever vaccine. Sequences were derived from PBMCs, sampled roughly 20 days after the first yellow fever vaccination. The CDR3 protein sequence reads: CASSEKAGALPKYNEQFF. The nucleotide sequence reads TGTGCCAGCAGCGAGAAGGCTGGGGCATTGCCCAAGTACAATGAGCAGTTCTTC.